This is a list of T cell receptor beta chains from one sample in a study of T cells after yellow fever vaccination. TCRdb ran MiXCR on the 5' RACE reads and lists one entry per CDR3 protein. The sample holds 45,000 to 65,000 distinct CDR3 sequences, approximately 7% seen once. Sequenced here: CD8+ T cells not binding an NS4B(214-222) dextramer, sorted from PBMCs, sampled about 49 days after the first yellow fever vaccination. Every receptor here comes from a man aged 18-30 years who received the YFV17D yellow fever vaccine. CDR3s include the opening cysteine and the closing phenylalanine or tryptophan. The order of the fields is clone size, J gene, V gene, D gene, CDR3 protein, CDR3 DNA. D genes are given only for firm matches. Only part of the rows carry a size: once, few, many, or a class if the clone is expanded.

size: few
J: TRBJ1-1
V: TRBV11-2
D: .
CDR3: CASSRGEGSSEAFF
DNA: TGTGCCAGCAGCCGGGGCGAGGGGAGCTCTGAAGCTTTCTTT

size: few
J: TRBJ1-5
V: TRBV4-1
D: .
CDR3: CASSQVKGDGQPQHF
DNA: TGCGCCAGCAGCCAAGTGAAAGGGGATGGTCAGCCCCAGCATTTT

size: many
J: TRBJ2-7
V: TRBV4-3
D: .
CDR3: CASSPSGLGEQYF
DNA: TGCGCCAGCAGCCCGAGCGGGCTGGGCGAGCAGTACTTC

size: many
J: TRBJ2-5
V: TRBV6-1
D: .
CDR3: CASSTVGMSRIVETQYF
DNA: TGTGCCAGCAGCACAGTCGGGATGAGCAGGATCGTGGAGACCCAGTACTTC

size: .
J: TRBJ2-7
V: TRBV11-2
D: .
CDR3: CASSLEGQKVLYEQYF
DNA: TGTGCCAGCAGCTTAGAAGGACAGAAAGTACTCTACGAGCAGTACTTC

size: .
J: TRBJ2-2
V: TRBV7-9
D: .
CDR3: CASSLVGGAGELFF
DNA: TGTGCCAGCAGCTTAGTTGGTGGCGCCGGGGAGCTGTTTTTT

size: few
J: TRBJ1-2
V: TRBV24-1
D: .
CDR3: CATSDLDSPIPYGYTF
DNA: TGTGCCACCAGTGATTTGGACAGCCCTATTCCCTATGGCTACACCTTC

size: few
J: TRBJ2-5
V: TRBV11-2
D: .
CDR3: CASSPNEGGWTQYF
DNA: TGTGCCAGCAGCCCCAACGAGGGAGGTTGGACCCAGTACTTC

size: .
J: TRBJ1-1
V: TRBV20-1
D: .
CDR3: CSARIQQGRIEAFF
DNA: TGCAGTGCTAGAATTCAGCAGGGGAGAATTGAAGCTTTCTTT

size: many
J: TRBJ2-2
V: TRBV20-1
D: .
CDR3: CSASEVTGELFF
DNA: TGCAGTGCTAGCGAGGTTACCGGGGAGCTGTTTTTT

size: few
J: TRBJ1-2
V: TRBV12-3/TRBV12-4
D: TRBD1
CDR3: CASSSRDRGRVDGYTF
DNA: TGTGCCAGCAGTTCCCGGGACAGGGGGCGGGTGGATGGCTACACCTTC

size: many
J: TRBJ2-1
V: TRBV29-1
D: TRBD2
CDR3: CSVGGGAPQDEQFF
DNA: TGCAGCGTAGGCGGGGGGGCGCCCCAGGATGAGCAGTTCTTC

size: few
J: TRBJ1-2
V: TRBV6-1
D: TRBD1
CDR3: CASTGGNYGYTF
DNA: TGTGCCAGCACAGGGGGGAACTATGGCTACACCTTC

size: few
J: TRBJ2-1
V: TRBV4-3
D: TRBD2
CDR3: CASSQDSGWGEQFF
DNA: TGCGCCAGCAGCCAAGATAGCGGGTGGGGTGAGCAGTTCTTC

size: few
J: TRBJ2-5
V: TRBV6-2/TRBV6-3
D: .
CDR3: CASSYPDSGFGEETQYF
DNA: TGTGCCAGCAGTTACCCAGACAGCGGGTTCGGCGAGGAGACCCAGTACTTC

size: .
J: TRBJ2-1
V: TRBV6-2/TRBV6-3
D: .
CDR3: CASQAALEYNEQFF
DNA: TGTGCCAGTCAAGCGGCCCTAGAATACAATGAGCAGTTCTTC

size: .
J: TRBJ1-2
V: TRBV27
D: TRBD1
CDR3: CASSLRGTGDNYGYTF
DNA: TGTGCCAGCAGTTTAAGGGGGACAGGGGATAACTATGGCTACACCTTC

size: many
J: TRBJ2-3
V: TRBV20-1
D: .
CDR3: CSAREDTQYF
DNA: TGCAGTGCTAGAGAGGATACGCAGTATTTT

size: few
J: TRBJ2-5
V: TRBV5-1
D: .
CDR3: CASSLVGGGETQYF
DNA: TGCGCCAGCAGCTTGGTCGGGGGCGGAGAGACCCAGTACTTC

size: few
J: TRBJ1-1
V: TRBV29-1
D: .
CDR3: CSVTPMNTEAFF
DNA: TGCAGCGTAACACCGATGAACACTGAAGCTTTCTTT

size: many
J: TRBJ2-1
V: TRBV28
D: TRBD2
CDR3: CASSSPRGGGETYNEQFF
DNA: TGTGCCAGCAGTTCCCCTCGCGGTGGGGGGGAAACCTACAATGAGCAGTTCTTC

size: many
J: TRBJ2-3
V: TRBV6-2/TRBV6-3
D: TRBD2
CDR3: CASSYNAGGPDTQYF
DNA: TGTGCCAGCAGTTACAATGCGGGGGGGCCAGATACGCAGTATTTT

size: few
J: TRBJ2-2
V: TRBV7-2
D: TRBD1
CDR3: CASSLAGQGAIGELFF
DNA: TGTGCCAGCAGCTTAGCGGGACAGGGGGCGATCGGGGAGCTGTTTTTT